This note documents a single TCR beta chain sequence. Its antigen is unidentified. As part of library construction, unique molecular identifiers were attached to individual cDNA molecules. In TCRdb, the 5' RACE reads were re-called with MiXCR into one record per CDR3 protein. The data hold roughly 120,000 distinct CDR3 sequences, with around 12% observed a single time. The entry originates in a study of early T cells in non-severe SARS-CoV-2 infection. Study-wide results and caveats: Clonotype matching in VDJdb favored anti-spike CD8 responses and did not capture private and CD4 specificities.

The CDR3 runs to 14 residues. V dropped 0 bases and J dropped 3 bases, with 8 bases sitting between them. Germline-derived CDR1 and CDR2 are MNHEY and SVGAGI. The rearrangement joins TRBV6-5 to TRBJ2-5, with D uncertain. Specimen: whole blood, collected at baseline. The origin of this receptor is an adult who was a healthcare worker with PCR-confirmed SARS-CoV-2 infection or an uninfected control (not recorded which). CDR3 coding DNA: TGTGCCAGCAGTTACTCTCAGGCGAAAGAGACCCAGTACTTC. It yields the protein CASSYSQAKETQYF.